Described below is a single TCR beta chain sequence and its context. With 7 bases removed from V and 5 bases from J, the gap between germline ends came to 9 bases. The CDR3 sequence is 13 residues long. Germline lookup yields CDR1 MNHNS and CDR2 SASEGT. This specimen comes from a study of shared clonotypes between healthy human individuals. The repertoire was sequenced with immunoSEQ multiplex PCR; TCRdb's copy has only in-frame clones and lacks some. The repertoire consists of roughly 2.5 million clones, with around 90% occurring once and the leading ten covering 0.11% to 0.15%. The chain employs TRBV6-1 and TRBJ1-6; a weak D match, TRBD1 (6 bases). The specimen sequenced was naive CD4+ T cells sorted from blood. Subset specified: CD45RA+ positively selected. The sequence came from a man younger than 35 in good health. CDR3 DNA: TGTGCCAGCATCAACAGGGATAATTCACCCCTCCACTTT. Amino acids: CASINRDNSPLHF.